This T cell receptor (beta chain) was observed in a study of post-analysis software for immune sequencing data. Only a few counts were recorded for this clonotype. Its specificity is unknown. Broader study findings: In patients, TRBV5-6, TRBV5-1 and TRBV20-1 belonged to roughly five TRBV segments found more frequently than in controls.

cDNA libraries of TCR beta carried unique molecular identifiers. TCRdb reprocessed the PCR reads via MiXCR and lists one record per CDR3 protein. The repertoire consists of 400,000 to 500,000 distinct CDR3 sequences, with approximately 39% occurring once and the leading ten covering approximately 7.7%. CDR1 and CDR2 (germline): SGHTA, FQGNSA. The CDR3 is 13 residues long. V shed 5 bases, J shed 5 bases, and the junction held 4 bases outside the gene matches. The clonotype was recovered from a girl between 2 and 10 years old with multiple sclerosis. The sequenced material came from blood. V is TRBV7-2 and J is TRBJ1-2, with 8 bases lining up with TRBD1. In DNA form, the CDR3 reads TGTGCCAGCAGCCTACAGGGGGAATATGGCTACACCTTC. Translating it yields CASSLQGEYGYTF.